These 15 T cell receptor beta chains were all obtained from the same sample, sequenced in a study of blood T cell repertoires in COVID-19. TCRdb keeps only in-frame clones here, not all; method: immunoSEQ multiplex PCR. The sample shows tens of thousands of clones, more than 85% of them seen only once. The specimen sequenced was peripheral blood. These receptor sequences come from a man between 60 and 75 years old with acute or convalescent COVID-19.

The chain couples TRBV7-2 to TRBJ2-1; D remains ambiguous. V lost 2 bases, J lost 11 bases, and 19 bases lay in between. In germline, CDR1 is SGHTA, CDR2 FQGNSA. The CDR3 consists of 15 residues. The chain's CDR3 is CASSLISLEARQQFF. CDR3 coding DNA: TGTGCCAGCAGCTTAATTAGTCTAGAGGCTAGACAGCAGTTCTTC.

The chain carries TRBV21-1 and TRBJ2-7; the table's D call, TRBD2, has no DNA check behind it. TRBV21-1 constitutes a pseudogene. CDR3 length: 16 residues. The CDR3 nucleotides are TGTGCCAGCAGCGCAACCGGGCGGCTAGCGGCATACGAGCAGTACTTC. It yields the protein CASSATGRLAAYEQYF.

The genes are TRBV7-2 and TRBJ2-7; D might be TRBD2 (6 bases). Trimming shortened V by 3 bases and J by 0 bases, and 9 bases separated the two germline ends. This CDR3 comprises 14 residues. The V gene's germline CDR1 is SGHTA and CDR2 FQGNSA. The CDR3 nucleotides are TGTGCCAGCAGCTTCACGACTAGCTCCTACGAGCAGTACTTC. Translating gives CASSFTTSSYEQYF.

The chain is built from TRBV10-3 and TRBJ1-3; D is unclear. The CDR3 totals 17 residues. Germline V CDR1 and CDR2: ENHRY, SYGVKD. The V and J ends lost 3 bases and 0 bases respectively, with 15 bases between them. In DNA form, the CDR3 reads TGTGCCATCAGTGATCGGGTGGGGAGCTTCTCTGGAAACACCATATATTTT. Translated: CAISDRVGSFSGNTIYF.

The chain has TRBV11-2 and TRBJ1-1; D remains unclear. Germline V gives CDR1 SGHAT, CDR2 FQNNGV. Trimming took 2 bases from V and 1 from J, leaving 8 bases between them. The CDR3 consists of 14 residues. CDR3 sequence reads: CASSLSSSNTEAFF. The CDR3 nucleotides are TGTGCCAGCAGCTTAAGTAGTTCGAACACTGAAGCTTTCTTT.

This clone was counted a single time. The CDR3 loop is CASSPPGTGRRGNTIYF. The CDR3 nucleotides read TGTGCCAGCTCACCACCGGGGACAGGGCGCCGAGGAAACACCATATATTTT. This chain uses TRBV18 with TRBJ1-3, with TRBD1 matching 9 bases. The CDR3 contains 17 residues. Germline CDR1 is KGHSH and CDR2 is LQKENI. Trimming removed 0 bases from V and 4 bases from J; junction bases left unmatched: 7.

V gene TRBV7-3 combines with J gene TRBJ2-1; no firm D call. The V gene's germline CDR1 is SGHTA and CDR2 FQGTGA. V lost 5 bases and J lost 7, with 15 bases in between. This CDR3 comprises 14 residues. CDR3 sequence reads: CASSRTSLRNEQFF. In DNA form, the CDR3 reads TGTGCCAGCAGCCGTACCTCACTGCGGAATGAGCAGTTCTTC.

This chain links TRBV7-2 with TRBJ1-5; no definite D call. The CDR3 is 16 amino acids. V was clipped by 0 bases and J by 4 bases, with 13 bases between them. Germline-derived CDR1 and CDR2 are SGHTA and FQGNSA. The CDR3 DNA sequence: TGTGCCAGCAGCTTAGCTGGAGGAGGTTTTAATCAGCCCCAGCATTTT. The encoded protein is CASSLAGGGFNQPQHF.

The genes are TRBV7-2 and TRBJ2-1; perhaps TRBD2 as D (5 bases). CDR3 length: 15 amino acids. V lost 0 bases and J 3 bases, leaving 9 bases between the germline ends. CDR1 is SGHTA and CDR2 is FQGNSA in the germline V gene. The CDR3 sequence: CASSLATGFYNEQFF. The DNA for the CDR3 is TGTGCCAGCAGCTTAGCTACGGGGTTCTACAATGAGCAGTTCTTC.

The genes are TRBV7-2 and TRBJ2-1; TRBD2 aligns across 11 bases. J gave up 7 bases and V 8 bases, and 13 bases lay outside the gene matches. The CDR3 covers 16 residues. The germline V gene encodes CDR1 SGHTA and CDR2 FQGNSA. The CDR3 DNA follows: TGTGCCAGCGGCCGGGAAAGTACTAGCGGGAGAAATGAGCAGTTCTTC. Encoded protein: CASGRESTSGRNEQFF.

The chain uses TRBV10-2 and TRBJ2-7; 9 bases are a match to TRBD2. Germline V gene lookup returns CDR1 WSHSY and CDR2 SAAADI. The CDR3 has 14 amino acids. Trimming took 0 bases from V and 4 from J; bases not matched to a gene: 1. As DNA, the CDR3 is TGCGCCAGCAGTGAGTCCACTAGCGGGTACGAGCAGTACTTC. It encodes CASSESTSGYEQYF.

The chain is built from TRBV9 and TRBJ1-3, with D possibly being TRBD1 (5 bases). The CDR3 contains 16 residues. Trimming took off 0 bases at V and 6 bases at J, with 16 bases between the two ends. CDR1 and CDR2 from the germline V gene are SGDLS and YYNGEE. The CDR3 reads CASSVAGGERLNTIYF. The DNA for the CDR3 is TGTGCCAGCAGCGTAGCCGGAGGGGAAAGGTTAAACACCATATATTTT.

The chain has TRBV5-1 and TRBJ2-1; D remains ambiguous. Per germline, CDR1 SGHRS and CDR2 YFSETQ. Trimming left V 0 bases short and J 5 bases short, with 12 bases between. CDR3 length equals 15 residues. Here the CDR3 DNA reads TGCGCCAGCAGCTTGGATGCGTATACTAACAATGAGCAGTTCTTC. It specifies CASSLDAYTNNEQFF.

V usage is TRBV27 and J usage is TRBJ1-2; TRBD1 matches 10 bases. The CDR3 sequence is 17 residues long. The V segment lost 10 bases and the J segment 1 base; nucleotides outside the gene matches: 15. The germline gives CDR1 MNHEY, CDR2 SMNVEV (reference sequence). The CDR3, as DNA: TGTGCCACCCGAACCGGGACAGGGGTGATAGGTAACTATGGCTACACCTTC. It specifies CATRTGTGVIGNYGYTF.

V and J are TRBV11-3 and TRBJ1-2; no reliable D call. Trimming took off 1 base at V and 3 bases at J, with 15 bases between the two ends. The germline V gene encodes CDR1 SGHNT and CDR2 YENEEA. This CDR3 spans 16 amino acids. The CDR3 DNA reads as TGTGCCAGCAGCTTAGCCCGAACAGCTGACGACTATGGCTACACCTTC. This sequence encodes CASSLARTADDYGYTF.